The 27 T cell receptor beta chains below all came from one sample that was sequenced in a study of blood T cell repertoires in COVID-19. Assay: immunoSEQ multiplex PCR; the TCRdb copy retains only in-frame clones and omits some. Of some 150,000 clones listed, under 85% are singletons. The sequenced sample consisted of peripheral blood. These receptors all come from a woman of 80 years or more in a cohort sampled during active or convalescent COVID-19.

This clone was seen only a few times. The chain links TRBV9 to TRBJ1-1; no firm D call. This CDR3 comprises 15 residues. Germline V gene data show CDR1 as SGDLS and CDR2 as YYNGEE. Trimming shortened V by 0 bases and J by 3 bases, and 12 bases separated the two germline ends. The CDR3 reads CASSVDDKSYTEAFF. CDR3 nucleotide sequence: TGTGCCAGCAGCGTAGACGACAAGTCTTACACTGAAGCTTTCTTT.

Worth noting for this clone: Other DNA sequences in the sample encode the same CDR3. V and J are TRBV6-6 and TRBJ1-1, with D perhaps matching TRBD1 (5 bases). Germline CDR1 reads MNHNY; CDR2 reads SVGAGI (reference sequence). The V and J ends lost 2 bases and 0 bases respectively, with 10 bases between them. The CDR3 consists of 15 residues. The CDR3 loop is CASSYGGGLNTEAFF. The DNA for the CDR3 is TGTGCCAGCAGTTACGGGGGGGGATTGAACACTGAAGCTTTCTTT.

The rearrangement joins TRBV28 to TRBJ2-6; 9 bases are shared with TRBD1. The germline gives CDR1 MDHEN, CDR2 SYDVKM. J lost 0 bases, V lost 8 bases, and 5 bases had no gene match. The CDR3 contains 16 residues. CDR3: CASGGQGYSGANVLTF. In DNA, the CDR3 is TGTGCCAGCGGGGGACAGGGTTACTCTGGGGCCAACGTCCTGACTTTC.

V gene TRBV3-1 (or the pseudogene TRBV3-2) combines with J gene TRBJ1-2, with 9 bases identical to TRBD1. CDR1 is LGHDT, CDR2 YNNKEL, per germline (reference sequence). The CDR3 runs to 14 residues. After removal of 4 bases from V and 2 bases from J, the junction contained 2 bases not matched to a gene. This chain's CDR3 is CASSRGQGNYGYTF. In DNA form, the CDR3 reads TGTGCCAGCAGCCGCGGACAGGGGAACTATGGCTACACCTTC.

V usage is TRBV3-1 (or the pseudogene TRBV3-2) and J usage is TRBJ1-2; D perhaps matches TRBD1 (6 bases). This CDR3 region has 15 residues. CDR1 is LGHDT, CDR2 YNNKEL, per germline (reference sequence). Trimming left V 0 bases short and J 0 bases short, with 8 bases between. The CDR3 loop is CASSQEGAPNYGYTF. CDR3 nucleotides: TGTGCCAGCAGCCAAGAGGGGGCCCCTAACTATGGCTACACCTTC.

V is TRBV11-2 and J is TRBJ1-4; perhaps TRBD1 as D (6 bases). CDR3 length equals 16 residues. Germline CDR1 is SGHAT and CDR2 is FQNNGV. The V gene lost 5 bases and the J gene lost 6 bases, with 19 bases spanning the gap. Here the CDR3 reads CASSRDRPGVHEKLFF. Written as DNA, the CDR3 is TGTGCCAGCAGCCGCGACAGGCCCGGCGTCCATGAAAAACTGTTTTTT.

The chain links TRBV7-8 to TRBJ1-2, with D unclear. Germline V CDR1 and CDR2: SGHVS, FQNEAQ. The V end lost 1 base, the J end lost 4 bases, and 4 bases lay between the germline ends. CDR3 size: 12 residues. The CDR3 DNA is TGTGCCAGCAGCTTAGTACTCTATGGCTACACCTTC. Translating it yields CASSLVLYGYTF.

The chain combines TRBV28 with TRBJ2-7; possible D gene TRBD2, 6 bases. CDR1 is MDHEN, CDR2 SYDVKM, per germline. V was shortened by 4 bases and J by 4 bases, with 17 bases between the two germline ends. The CDR3 loop spans 15 amino acids. The CDR3 sequence: CASSWRGLGSYEQYV. In DNA, the CDR3 is TGTGCCAGCAGTTGGCGGGGATTAGGTTCTTACGAGCAGTACGTC.

This clone was picked up a small number of times. The rearrangement joins TRBV7-8 to TRBJ1-6; 7 bases agree with TRBD1. The V gene end was trimmed by 1 base and the J gene end by 10 bases; junction bases not matched to a gene: 7. The CDR3 sequence is 15 residues long. Germline CDR1 SGHVS, CDR2 FQNEAQ. This CDR3 is CASSLEQGVLSPLHF. The DNA for the CDR3 is TGTGCCAGCAGCTTAGAGCAGGGGGTTCTCTCACCCCTCCACTTT.

The chain employs TRBV27 and TRBJ1-6; 8 bases are shared with TRBD1. Germline V gives CDR1 MNHEY, CDR2 SMNVEV (reference sequence). The CDR3 extends over 14 amino acids. The V gene end was trimmed by 6 bases and the J gene end by 8 bases; junction bases not matched to a gene: 6. The DNA of the CDR3 is TGTGCCAGCAGCCTAGGACAGGGTCATTCACCCCTCCACTTT. This sequence encodes CASSLGQGHSPLHF.

This clone was picked up many times. V is TRBV28 and J is TRBJ2-1, with 8 positions matching TRBD1. V lost 6 bases and J lost 5; bases outside the gene matches: 6. The V gene's germline CDR1 is MDHEN and CDR2 SYDVKM. The CDR3 loop spans 14 amino acids. The CDR3 DNA reads TGTGCCAGCAGGCCGGGACAGGAAAACAATGAGCAGTTCTTC. Translation gives CASRPGQENNEQFF.

This clone was observed a few times. The chain combines TRBV4-1 with TRBJ1-2; 7 nucleotides agree with TRBD1. From germline, CDR1 is MGHRA and CDR2 YSYEKL. The CDR3 spans 17 residues. The ends lost 4 bases at V and 3 bases at J; junction bases unmatched: 14. CDR3 DNA: TGCGCCAGCAGCCCAGGGGTACAGGGGAAAGTATACTATGGCTACACCTTC. It translates to CASSPGVQGKVYYGYTF.

CDR3 protein: CASSPGQRSYEQYF. CDR3 DNA: TGTGCCAGCTCACCGGGACAAAGATCCTACGAGCAGTACTTC. The chain is built from TRBV18 and TRBJ2-7, with D perhaps matching TRBD1 (6 bases). The V gene's germline CDR1 is KGHSH and CDR2 LQKENI. V was pared by 3 bases and J by 1 base, with 10 bases between. CDR3 size: 14 residues. Looking up the rest from reference TRBV18 and TRBJ2-7 gives the full variable domain: NAGVMQNPRHLVRRRGQEARLRCSPMKGHSHVYWYRQLPEEGLKFMVYLQKENIIDESGMPKERFSAEFPKEGPSILRIQQVVRGDSAAYFCASSPGQRSYEQYFGPGTRLTVT.

The chain employs TRBV7-3 and TRBJ2-2; possibly TRBD1 for D (6 bases). The CDR3 loop spans 15 amino acids. Germline CDR1 SGHTA, CDR2 FQGTGA. V gave up 2 bases and J gave up 5 bases, with 12 bases separating them. The CDR3 spells CASSLSGVGTGELFF. CDR3 coding DNA: TGTGCCAGCAGCTTATCAGGGGTAGGAACCGGGGAGCTGTTTTTT. Looking up the rest from reference TRBV7-3 and TRBJ2-2 gives the full variable domain: GAGVSQTPSNKVTEKGKYVELRCDPISGHTALYWYRQSLGQGPEFLIYFQGTGAADDSGLPNDRFFAVRPEGSVSTLKIQRTERGDSAVYLCASSLSGVGTGELFFGEGSRLTVL.

This clone is a singleton in its sample. V gene TRBV9 combines with J gene TRBJ1-3; D not resolved. The CDR3 length is 14 residues. V was trimmed by 4 bases and J by 7 bases, leaving 15 bases between them. The germline CDR1 and CDR2 sequences are SGDLS and YYNGEE. In DNA, the CDR3 is TGTGCCAGCAGCCCCCCGTGGGCCGGTAACACCATATATTTT. This encodes CASSPPWAGNTIYF.

The gene calls are TRBV4-2 and TRBJ2-2; TRBD2 is a possible D gene (6 bases). The CDR3 runs to 16 residues. V was trimmed by 1 base and J by 11 bases, leaving 20 bases between them. Per the germline V gene, CDR1 is LGHNA and CDR2 is YNFKEQ. The CDR3 is CASSQALLTGGGELFF. CDR3 in DNA: TGTGCCAGCAGCCAAGCCCTCTTGACCGGGGGTGGAGAGCTGTTTTTT.

The J gene is TRBJ1-2, the V gene TRBV28; tentative D call: TRBD1 (5 bases). CDR3 size: 14 residues. V lost 4 bases and J lost 2, with 11 bases in between. CDR1 is MDHEN and CDR2 is SYDVKM in the germline V gene. The CDR3 nucleotides are TGTGCCAGCAGTTGGGGGGTGCAAAACTATGGCTACACCTTC. As protein: CASSWGVQNYGYTF.

The chain recombines TRBV7-9 with TRBJ2-3; tentatively, D is TRBD2 (5 bases). Deletions cut 1 base from V and 6 bases from J, with 14 bases between. The CDR3 loop spans 15 amino acids. The germline CDR1 and CDR2 sequences are SEHNR and FQNEAQ (reference sequence). CDR3 in DNA: TGTGCCAGCAGCTTAGGGAGGACCCGGGATGATACGCAGTATTTT. Amino acid sequence: CASSLGRTRDDTQYF. The full variable domain, with the rest looked up from reference TRBV7-9 and TRBJ2-3, is DTGVSQNPRHKITKRGQNVTFRCDPISEHNRLYWYRQTLGQGPEFLTYFQNEAQLEKSRLLSDRFSAERPKGSFSTLEIQRTEQGDSAMYLCASSLGRTRDDTQYFGPGTRLTVL.

The chain recombines TRBV6-5 with TRBJ1-2; weak D call: TRBD1 (5 bases). This CDR3 spans 13 amino acids. V was trimmed by 6 bases and J by 4 bases, leaving 12 bases between them. Germline CDR1 and CDR2: MNHEY and SVGAGI. CDR3 in amino acids: CASRDTGSYGYTF. CDR3 DNA sequence: TGTGCCAGCAGAGACACAGGATCCTATGGCTACACCTTC.

The genes are TRBV5-8 and TRBJ2-3; 10 bases line up with TRBD1. Germline CDR1 reads SGHTS; CDR2 reads YDEGEE. Trimming cost V 4 bases and J 8 bases; bases outside gene matches: 13. The CDR3 contains 16 residues. This CDR3 is CASSDPGTGATGTQYF. The CDR3 DNA follows: TGTGCCAGCAGCGATCCCGGGACAGGGGCGACGGGTACGCAGTATTTT.

The chain couples TRBV7-2 to TRBJ1-2, with 9 bases that match TRBD1. The CDR3 runs to 15 residues. Germline CDR1 and CDR2: SGHTA and FQGNSA. The trim removed 5 bases at V and 7 bases at J, leaving 11 bases unmatched. As DNA, the CDR3 is TGTGCCAGCAGCCCGGGACAGGGCGTCCTAGGTGGCTACACCTTC. It specifies CASSPGQGVLGGYTF.

The chain has TRBV19 and TRBJ1-1; weak D call: TRBD1 (6 bases). Germline values: CDR1 LNHDA, CDR2 SQIVND (reference sequence). V was cut by 4 bases and J by 1 base, with 10 bases left in between. The CDR3 has 14 amino acids. CDR3 DNA: TGTGCCAGTAGTACAGGGGATCCGAACACTGAAGCTTTCTTT. Amino acid sequence: CASSTGDPNTEAFF.

The chain employs TRBV28 and TRBJ2-7; 10 bases are shared with TRBD1. This CDR3 comprises 13 residues. Germline V gene sequence: CDR1 MDHEN, CDR2 SYDVKM. J gave up 4 bases and V 6 bases, and 3 bases lay outside the gene matches. In DNA form, the CDR3 reads TGTGCCAGCAGGGGACAGGGGACGTACGAGCAGTACGTC. It encodes CASRGQGTYEQYV.

This rearrangement joins TRBV12-5 to TRBJ2-1, with D hard to call. The CDR3 runs to 14 residues. Trimming left V 7 bases short and J 8 bases short, with 18 bases between. Germline-derived CDR1 and CDR2 are LGHNT and FRNRAP. CDR3 bases: TGTGCTAGTGCCCCACCCCCGGGTTGGGATGAGCAGTTCTTC. Its translation is CASAPPPGWDEQFF.

The rearrangement joins TRBV10-3 to TRBJ1-1; 7 bases map to TRBD1. Germline-derived CDR1 and CDR2 are ENHRY and SYGVKD. The J segment lost 0 bases and the V segment lost 7 bases, leaving 2 bases of the junction unmatched. The CDR3 loop spans 13 amino acids. Here the CDR3 reads CAINGQVNTEAFF. The CDR3 coding sequence is TGTGCCATCAATGGACAGGTGAACACTGAAGCTTTCTTT.

This chain uses TRBV28 with TRBJ2-1; 8 bases line up with TRBD1. The CDR3 is 15 residues long. J lost 12 bases, V lost 6 bases, and 16 bases had no gene match. Germline values: CDR1 MDHEN, CDR2 SYDVKM. CDR3 bases: TGTGCCAGCAGGATAGGTGGACAGGGATATTATGGGCAGTTCTTC. Translation gives CASRIGGQGYYGQFF.

This chain connects TRBV7-6 to TRBJ2-1; TRBD2 matches 10 bases. V was clipped by 2 bases and J by 9 bases; unmatched bases: 4. CDR1 and CDR2 from the germline V gene are SGHVS and FNYEAQ. The CDR3 sequence is 14 residues long. CDR3 nucleotide sequence: TGTGCCAGCAGCTTAAGAGCGGGGGGGAGTGAGCAGTTCTTC. It encodes CASSLRAGGSEQFF.